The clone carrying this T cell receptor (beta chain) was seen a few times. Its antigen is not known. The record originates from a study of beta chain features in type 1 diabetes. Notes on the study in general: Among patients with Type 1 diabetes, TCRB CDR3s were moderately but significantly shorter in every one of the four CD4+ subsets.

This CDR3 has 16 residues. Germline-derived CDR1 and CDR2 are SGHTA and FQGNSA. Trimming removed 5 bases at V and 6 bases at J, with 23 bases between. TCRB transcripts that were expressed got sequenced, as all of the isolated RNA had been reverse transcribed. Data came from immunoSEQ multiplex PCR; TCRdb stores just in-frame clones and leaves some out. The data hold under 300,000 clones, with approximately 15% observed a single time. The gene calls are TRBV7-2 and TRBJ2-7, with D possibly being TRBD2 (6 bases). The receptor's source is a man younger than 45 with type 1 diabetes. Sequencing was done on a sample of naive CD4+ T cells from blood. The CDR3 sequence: CASSAHPGRKYPEQYF. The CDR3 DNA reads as TGTGCCAGCAGCGCCCACCCCGGGAGAAAGTATCCCGAGCAGTACTTC.